The source of this T cell receptor beta chain is a study of T cell repertoires in cytomegalovirus infection. The overall study: An indication of both CMV infection and matching HLA type came from public TCR beta signatures. Study-wide results and limits: What dominated the ex vivo response were HLA-C-restricted CMV-specific TCR beta clonotypes. Based on cumulative public TCR beta family frequency, carriers of CMV plus the relevant HLA were identified.

This clonotype has ten or more counts. Antigen specificity is unknown. The CDR3 has 14 amino acids. V lost 10 bases and J 0 bases, leaving 15 bases between the germline ends. Looked up from germline, CDR1 is ENHRY and CDR2 is SYGVKD. One entry per CDR3 protein results from TCRdb running MiXCR on the reads. This sample has about 140,000 distinct CDR3 sequences, with 6.5% found just once. The sequence was obtained from a human donor in good health (CMV status not recorded). Some clones in this sample may be carry-over from other donors' samples. V is TRBV10-3 and J is TRBJ1-2; tentatively, D is TRBD1 (6 bases). The sequencing sample was made of PBMCs. The CDR3 DNA is TGTGCCACTTCTGCGGACAGAGCTAACTATGGCTACACCTTC. It encodes CATSADRANYGYTF.